Sequencing of this T cell receptor beta chain was carried out in a study of T cells in Graves' hyperthyroidism and ophthalmopathy. Amplification targeted TCR beta CDR3 regions from RNA transcripts. First-round RT-PCR targeting the TCR CDR3 was performed with the HTBI primer set. TCRdb passed the multiplex PCR reads through MiXCR, listing each CDR3 protein once. The data hold some 360,000 distinct CDR3 sequences, with 14% observed a single time. Trimming took off 3 bases at V and 5 bases at J, with 5 bases between the two ends. The length of the CDR3 is 12 residues. Germline V gene lookup returns CDR1 LNHDA and CDR2 SQIVND (reference sequence).

The sequenced sample consisted of blood. The clonotype originates from a woman aged 55-70 years with Graves' hyperthyroidism. The V and J genes are TRBV19 and TRBJ2-1; no clear D. CDR3 amino acids: CASSIMNNEQFF. The CDR3, as DNA: TGTGCCAGTAGTATCATGAACAATGAGCAGTTCTTC.